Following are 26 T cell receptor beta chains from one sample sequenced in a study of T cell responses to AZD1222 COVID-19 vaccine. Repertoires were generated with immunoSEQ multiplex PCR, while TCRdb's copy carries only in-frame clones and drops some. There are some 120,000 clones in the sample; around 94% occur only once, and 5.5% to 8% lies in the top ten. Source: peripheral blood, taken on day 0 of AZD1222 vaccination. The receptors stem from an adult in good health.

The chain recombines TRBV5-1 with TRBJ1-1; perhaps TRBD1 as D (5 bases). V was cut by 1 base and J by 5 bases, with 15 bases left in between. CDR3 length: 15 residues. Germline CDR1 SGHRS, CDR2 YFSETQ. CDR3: CASSLTVRAGTEAFF. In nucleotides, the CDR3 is TGCGCCAGCAGCTTGACGGTCAGGGCGGGGACTGAAGCTTTCTTT.

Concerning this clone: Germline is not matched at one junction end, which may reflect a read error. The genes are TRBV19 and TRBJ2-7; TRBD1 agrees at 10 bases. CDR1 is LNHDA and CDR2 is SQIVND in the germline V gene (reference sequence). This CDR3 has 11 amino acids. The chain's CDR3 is CASRPRDRGPF. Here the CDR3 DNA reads TGTGCCAGTAGGCCTCGGGACAGGGGTCCCTTC.

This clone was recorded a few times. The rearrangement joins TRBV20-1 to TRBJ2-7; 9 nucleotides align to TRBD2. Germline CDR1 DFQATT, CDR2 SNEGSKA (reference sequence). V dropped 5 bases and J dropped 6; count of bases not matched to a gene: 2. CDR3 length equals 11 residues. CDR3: CSASSGTEQYF. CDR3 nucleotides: TGCAGTGCTTCTAGCGGGACCGAGCAGTACTTC.

The CDR3 DNA is TGTGCCAGCTCACCGGACAGGTTAACTAACTATGGCTACACCTTC. Translating it yields CASSPDRLTNYGYTF. V usage is TRBV18 and J usage is TRBJ1-2; 7 bases map to TRBD1. CDR1 and CDR2 (germline): KGHSH, LQKENI. The ends lost 3 bases at V and 0 bases at J; junction bases unmatched: 4. CDR3 length: 15 amino acids.

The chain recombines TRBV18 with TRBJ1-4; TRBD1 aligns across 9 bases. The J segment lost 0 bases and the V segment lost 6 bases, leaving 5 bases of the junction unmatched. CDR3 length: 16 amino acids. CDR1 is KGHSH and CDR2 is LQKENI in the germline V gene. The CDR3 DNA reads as TGTGCCAGCTCTCGGGACAGGGCTGCAACTAATGAAAAACTGTTTTTT. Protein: CASSRDRAATNEKLFF.

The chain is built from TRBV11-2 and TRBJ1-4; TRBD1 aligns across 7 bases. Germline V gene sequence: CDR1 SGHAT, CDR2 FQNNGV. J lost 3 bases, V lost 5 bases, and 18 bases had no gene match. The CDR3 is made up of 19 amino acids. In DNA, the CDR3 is TGTGCCAGCAGCCTGCTACGGGGGCTAACAGGGGTGGCTAATGAAAAACTGTTTTTT. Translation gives CASSLLRGLTGVANEKLFF.

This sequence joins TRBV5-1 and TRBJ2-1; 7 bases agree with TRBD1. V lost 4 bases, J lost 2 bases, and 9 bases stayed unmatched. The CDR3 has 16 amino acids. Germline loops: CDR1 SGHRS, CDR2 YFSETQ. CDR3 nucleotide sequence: TGCGCCAGCAGCCGCACCCCGACAGGGCCCTACAATGAGCAGTTCTTC. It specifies CASSRTPTGPYNEQFF.

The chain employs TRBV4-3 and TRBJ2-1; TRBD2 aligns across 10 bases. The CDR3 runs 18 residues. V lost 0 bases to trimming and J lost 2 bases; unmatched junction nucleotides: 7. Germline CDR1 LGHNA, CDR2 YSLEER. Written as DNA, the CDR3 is TGCGCCAGCAGCCAAGAACGGCACGGGACTAGCGCCTACAATGAGCAGTTCTTC. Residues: CASSQERHGTSAYNEQFF.

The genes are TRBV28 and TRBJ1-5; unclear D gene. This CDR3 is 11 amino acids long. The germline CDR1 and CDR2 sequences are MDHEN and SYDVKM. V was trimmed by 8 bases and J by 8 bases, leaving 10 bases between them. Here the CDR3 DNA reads TGTGCCAGCGCATGGCCGGAGCCCCAGCATTTT. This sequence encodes CASAWPEPQHF.

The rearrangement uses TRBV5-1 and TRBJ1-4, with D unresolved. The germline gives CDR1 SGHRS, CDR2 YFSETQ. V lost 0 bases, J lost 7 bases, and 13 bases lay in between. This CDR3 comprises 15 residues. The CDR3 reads CASSLGPQNGEKLFF. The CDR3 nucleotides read TGCGCCAGCAGCTTGGGGCCACAGAACGGTGAAAAACTGTTTTTT.

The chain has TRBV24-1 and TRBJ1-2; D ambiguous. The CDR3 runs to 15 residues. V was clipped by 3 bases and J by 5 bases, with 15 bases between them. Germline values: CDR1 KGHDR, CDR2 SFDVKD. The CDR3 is CATSDPRTPLYGYTF. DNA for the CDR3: TGTGCCACCAGTGATCCCCGGACCCCTCTTTATGGCTACACCTTC.

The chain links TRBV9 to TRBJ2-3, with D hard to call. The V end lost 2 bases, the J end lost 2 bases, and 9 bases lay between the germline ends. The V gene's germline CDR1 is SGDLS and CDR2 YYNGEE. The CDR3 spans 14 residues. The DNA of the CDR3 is TGTGCCAGCAGCGTGGGTGGGATCACAGATACGCAGTATTTT. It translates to CASSVGGITDTQYF.

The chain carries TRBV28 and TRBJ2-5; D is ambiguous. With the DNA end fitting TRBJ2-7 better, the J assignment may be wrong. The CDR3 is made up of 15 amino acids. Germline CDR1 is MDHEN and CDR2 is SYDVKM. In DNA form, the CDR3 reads TGTGCCAGCAGTTTAATCGACGTGAGCTCCTACGAGCAGTACTTC. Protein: CASSLIDVSSYEQYF.

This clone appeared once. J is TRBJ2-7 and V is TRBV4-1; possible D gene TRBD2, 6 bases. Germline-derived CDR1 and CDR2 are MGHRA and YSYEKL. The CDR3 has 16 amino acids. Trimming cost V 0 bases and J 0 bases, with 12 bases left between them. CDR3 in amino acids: CASSQEGDGSSYEQYF. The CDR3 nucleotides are TGCGCCAGCAGCCAAGAGGGGGACGGGAGCTCCTACGAGCAGTACTTC.

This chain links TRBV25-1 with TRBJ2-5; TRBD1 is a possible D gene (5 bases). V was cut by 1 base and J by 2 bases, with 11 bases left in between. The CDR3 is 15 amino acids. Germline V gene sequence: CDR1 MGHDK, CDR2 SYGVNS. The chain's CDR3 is CASSESLRQQETQYF. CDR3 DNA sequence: TGTGCCAGCAGTGAATCGTTGAGACAGCAAGAGACCCAGTACTTC.

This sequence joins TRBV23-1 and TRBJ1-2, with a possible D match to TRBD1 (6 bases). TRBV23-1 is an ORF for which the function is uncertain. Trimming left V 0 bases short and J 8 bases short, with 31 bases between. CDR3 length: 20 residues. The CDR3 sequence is CASSQSWGRGLIPDSWGYTF. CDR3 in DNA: TGCGCCAGCAGTCAATCGTGGGGGAGGGGGTTAATACCAGACTCATGGGGCTACACCTTC.

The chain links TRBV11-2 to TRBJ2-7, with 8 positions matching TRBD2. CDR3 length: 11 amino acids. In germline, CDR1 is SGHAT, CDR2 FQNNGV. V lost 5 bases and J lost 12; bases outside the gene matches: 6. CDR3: CASSVSGGPYF. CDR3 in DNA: TGTGCCAGCAGCGTCAGCGGGGGACCGTACTTC.

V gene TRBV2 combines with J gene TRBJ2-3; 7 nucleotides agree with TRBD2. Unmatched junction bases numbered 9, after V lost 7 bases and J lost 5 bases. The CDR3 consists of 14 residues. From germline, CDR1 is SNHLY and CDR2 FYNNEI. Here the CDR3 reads CASKRGAVGDTQYF. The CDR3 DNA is TGTGCCAGCAAGCGGGGAGCAGTTGGAGATACGCAGTATTTT. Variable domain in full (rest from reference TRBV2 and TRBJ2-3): EPEVTQTPSHQVTQMGQEVILRCVPISNHLYFYWYRQILGQKVEFLVSFYNNEISEKSEIFDDQFSVERPDGSNFTLKIRSTKLEDSAMYFCASKRGAVGDTQYFGPGTRLTVL.

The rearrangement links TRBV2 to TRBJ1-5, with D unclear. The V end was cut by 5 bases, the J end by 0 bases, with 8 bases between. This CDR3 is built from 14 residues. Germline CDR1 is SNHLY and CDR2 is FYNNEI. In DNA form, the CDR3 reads TGTGCCAGCAGTCCAGCATATAGCAATCAGCCCCAGCATTTT. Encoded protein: CASSPAYSNQPQHF.

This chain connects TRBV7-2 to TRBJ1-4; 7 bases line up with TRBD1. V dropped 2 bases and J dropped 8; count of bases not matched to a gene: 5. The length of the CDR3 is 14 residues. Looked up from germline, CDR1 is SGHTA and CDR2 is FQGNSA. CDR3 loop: CASSLSGTDEKLFF. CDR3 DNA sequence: TGTGCCAGCAGCTTATCCGGGACAGACGAAAAACTGTTTTTT. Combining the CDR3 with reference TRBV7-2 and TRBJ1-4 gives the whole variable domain GAGVSQSPSNKVTEKGKDVELRCDPISGHTALYWYRQSLGQGLEFLIYFQGNSAPDKSGLPSDRFSAERTGGSVSTLTIQRTQQEDSAVYLCASSLSGTDEKLFFGSGTQLSVL.

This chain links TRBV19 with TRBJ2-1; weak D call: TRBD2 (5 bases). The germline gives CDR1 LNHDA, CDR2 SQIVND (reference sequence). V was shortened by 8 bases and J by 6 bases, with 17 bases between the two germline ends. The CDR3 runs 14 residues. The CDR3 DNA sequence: TGTGCCAGTGGGAGCTACACCCCGGGCAATGAGCAGTTCTTC. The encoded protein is CASGSYTPGNEQFF. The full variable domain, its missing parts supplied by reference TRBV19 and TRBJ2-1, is DGGITQSPKYLFRKEGQNVTLSCEQNLNHDAMYWYRQDPGQGLRLIYYSQIVNDFQKGDIAEGYSVSREKKESFPLTVTSAQKNPTAFYLCASGSYTPGNEQFFGPGTRLTVL.

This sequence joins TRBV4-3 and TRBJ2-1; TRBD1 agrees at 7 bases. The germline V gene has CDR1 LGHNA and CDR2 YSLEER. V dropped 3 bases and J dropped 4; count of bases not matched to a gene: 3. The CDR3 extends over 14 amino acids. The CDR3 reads CASSQDRLYNEQFF. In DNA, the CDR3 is TGCGCCAGCAGCCAGGACAGGCTATACAATGAGCAGTTCTTC.

The CDR3 DNA follows: TGTGCCAGCAGCGACCGTCACAGGGGGAAGAACACTGAAGCTTTCTTT. Encoded protein: CASSDRHRGKNTEAFF. The chain couples TRBV7-9 to TRBJ1-1; 8 nucleotides align to TRBD1. V was pared by 5 bases and J by 1 base, with 9 bases of the junction left unmatched. CDR3 length equals 16 residues. Germline values: CDR1 SEHNR, CDR2 FQNEAQ (reference sequence). The entire variable domain, with the rest obtained from reference TRBV7-9 and TRBJ1-1, is as follows: DTGVSQNPRHKITKRGQNVTFRCDPISEHNRLYWYRQTLGQGPEFLTYFQNEAQLEKSRLLSDRFSAERPKGSFSTLEIQRTEQGDSAMYLCASSDRHRGKNTEAFFGQGTRLTVV.

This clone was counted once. The chain's CDR3 is CASSQDTWGTEAFF. DNA of the CDR3: TGCGCCAGCAGCCAAGACACGTGGGGCACTGAAGCTTTCTTT. The chain links TRBV4-3 to TRBJ1-1, with unresolved D. Deletions cut 0 bases from V and 4 bases from J, with 9 bases between. The germline gives CDR1 LGHNA, CDR2 YSLEER. The CDR3 has 14 residues.

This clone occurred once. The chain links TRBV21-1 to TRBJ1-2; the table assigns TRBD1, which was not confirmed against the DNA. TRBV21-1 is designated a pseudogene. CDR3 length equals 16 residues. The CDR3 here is CASSAARGQGDCGYTF. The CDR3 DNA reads TGTGCCAGCAGCGCAGCAAGGGGACAGGGCGACTGTGGCTACACCTTC.

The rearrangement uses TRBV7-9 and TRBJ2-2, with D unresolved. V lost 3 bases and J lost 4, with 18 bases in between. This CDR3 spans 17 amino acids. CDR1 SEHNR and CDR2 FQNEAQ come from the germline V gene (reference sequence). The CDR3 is CASSFRAEARSTGELFF. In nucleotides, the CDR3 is TGTGCCAGCAGCTTTAGGGCGGAAGCGCGTAGCACCGGGGAGCTGTTTTTT.